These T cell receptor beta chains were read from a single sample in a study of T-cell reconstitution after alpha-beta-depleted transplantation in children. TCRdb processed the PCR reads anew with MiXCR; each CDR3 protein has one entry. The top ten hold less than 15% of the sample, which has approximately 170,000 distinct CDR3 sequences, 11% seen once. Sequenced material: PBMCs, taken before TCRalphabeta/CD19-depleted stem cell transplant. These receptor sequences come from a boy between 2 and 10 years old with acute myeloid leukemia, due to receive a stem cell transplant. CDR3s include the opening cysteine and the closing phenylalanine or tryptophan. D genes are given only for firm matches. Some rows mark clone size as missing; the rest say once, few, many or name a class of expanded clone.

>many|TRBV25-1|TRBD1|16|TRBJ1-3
TGTGCCAGCAGTTCTCTGGGGACAGGGGGGGGAGACACCATATATTTT
CASSSLGTGGGDTIYF
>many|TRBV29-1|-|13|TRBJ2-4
TGCAGCGTTGAAGAAGGGGCCAAAAACATTCAGTACTTC
CSVEEGAKNIQYF
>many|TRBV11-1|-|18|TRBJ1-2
TGTGCCAGCAGCGCAGGGGCGGTTATAAGCCCCCTACTATACGGCTACACCTTC
CASSAGAVISPLLYGYTF
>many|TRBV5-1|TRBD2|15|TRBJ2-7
TGCGCCAGCAGCTTACTAGCGGAAAGCTCCTACGAGCAGTACTTC
CASSLLAESSYEQYF
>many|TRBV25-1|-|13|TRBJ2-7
TGTGCCAGCAGTGGAAGGCCATCCTACGAGCAGTACTTC
CASSGRPSYEQYF
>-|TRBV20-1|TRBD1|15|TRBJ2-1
TGCAGTGCGCAGCTTCGGGACAGGGTGGGCGATGAGCAGTTCTTC
CSAQLRDRVGDEQFF
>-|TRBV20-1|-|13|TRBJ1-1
TGCAGTGCTAGCCAGACACGGGGGACTGAAGCTTTCTTT
CSASQTRGTEAFF
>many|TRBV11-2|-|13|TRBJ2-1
TGTGCCAGCAGCCTGGACAGAGACAATGAGCAGTTCTTC
CASSLDRDNEQFF
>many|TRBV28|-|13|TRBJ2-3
TGTGCCAGCAGCGCTGGGACCTCAGATACGCAGTATTTT
CASSAGTSDTQYF
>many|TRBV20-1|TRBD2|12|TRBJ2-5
TGCAGTGCTAGGCGGGGGGCCGAGACCCAGTACTTC
CSARRGAETQYF
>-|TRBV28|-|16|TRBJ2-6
TGTGCCAGCAAGGTTGACACCCACTCTGGGGCCAACGTCCTGACTTTC
CASKVDTHSGANVLTF
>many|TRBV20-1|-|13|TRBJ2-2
TGCAGTGTCCCGAACGTTCTTTCCGGGGAGCTGTTTTTT
CSVPNVLSGELFF
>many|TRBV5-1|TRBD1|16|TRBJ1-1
TGCGCCAGCAGCTTGACAGGGGGCCGACCGAACACTGAAGCTTTCTTT
CASSLTGGRPNTEAFF
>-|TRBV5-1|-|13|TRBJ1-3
TGCGCCAGCAGCACAGGGTCTGGAAACACCATATATTTT
CASSTGSGNTIYF
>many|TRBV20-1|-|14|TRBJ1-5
TGCAGTGCTACCCGGGGGCCTCCCAATCAGCCCCAGCATTTT
CSATRGPPNQPQHF
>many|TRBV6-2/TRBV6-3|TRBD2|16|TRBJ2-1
TGTGCCAGCAGCTTCCCACTAGCGGGGGGCGGCAATGAGCAGTTCTTC
CASSFPLAGGGNEQFF
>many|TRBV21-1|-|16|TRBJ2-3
TGTGCCAGCAGCAAAAAGGAGCGAGGGGGGCCAGATACGCAGTATTTT
CASSKKERGGPDTQYF